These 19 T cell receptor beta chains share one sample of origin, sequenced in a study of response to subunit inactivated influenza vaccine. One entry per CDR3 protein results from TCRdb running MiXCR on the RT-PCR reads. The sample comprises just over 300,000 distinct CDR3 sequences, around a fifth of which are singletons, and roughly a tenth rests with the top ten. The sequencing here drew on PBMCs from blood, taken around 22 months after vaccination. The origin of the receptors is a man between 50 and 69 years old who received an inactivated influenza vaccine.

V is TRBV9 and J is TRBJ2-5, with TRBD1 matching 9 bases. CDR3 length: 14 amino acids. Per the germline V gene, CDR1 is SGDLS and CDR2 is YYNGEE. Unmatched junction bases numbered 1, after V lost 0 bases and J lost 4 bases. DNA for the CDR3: TGTGCCAGCAGCGTAGGGACAGGGGTAGAGACCCAGTACTTC. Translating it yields CASSVGTGVETQYF.

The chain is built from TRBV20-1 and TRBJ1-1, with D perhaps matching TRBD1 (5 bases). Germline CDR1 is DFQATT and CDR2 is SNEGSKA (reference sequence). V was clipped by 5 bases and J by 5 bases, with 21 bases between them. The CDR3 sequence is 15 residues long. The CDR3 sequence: CSALRPPDGGTEAFF. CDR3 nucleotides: TGCAGTGCTTTGAGACCACCCGACGGGGGAACTGAAGCTTTCTTT.

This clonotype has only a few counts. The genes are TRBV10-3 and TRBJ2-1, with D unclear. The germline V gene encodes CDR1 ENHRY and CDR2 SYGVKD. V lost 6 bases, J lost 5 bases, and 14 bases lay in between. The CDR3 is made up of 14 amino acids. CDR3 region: CAIRRPDGDNEQFF. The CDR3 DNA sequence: TGTGCCATCAGAAGGCCAGACGGAGACAATGAGCAGTTCTTC.

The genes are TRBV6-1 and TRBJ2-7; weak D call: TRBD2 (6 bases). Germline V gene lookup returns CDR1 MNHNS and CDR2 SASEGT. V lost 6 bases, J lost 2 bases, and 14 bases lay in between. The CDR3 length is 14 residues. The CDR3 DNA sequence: TGTGCCAGCAGAAGCCGGGACTCCACCTACGAGCAGTACTTC. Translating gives CASRSRDSTYEQYF.

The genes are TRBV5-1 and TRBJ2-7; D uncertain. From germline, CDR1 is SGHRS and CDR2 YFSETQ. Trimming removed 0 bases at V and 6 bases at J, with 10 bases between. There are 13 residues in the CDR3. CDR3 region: CASSLDVWSEQYF. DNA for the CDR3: TGCGCCAGCAGCTTGGACGTTTGGTCCGAGCAGTACTTC.

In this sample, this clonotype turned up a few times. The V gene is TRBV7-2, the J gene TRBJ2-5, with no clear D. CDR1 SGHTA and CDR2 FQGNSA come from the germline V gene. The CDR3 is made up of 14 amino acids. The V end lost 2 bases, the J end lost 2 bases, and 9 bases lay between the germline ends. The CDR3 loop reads CASSLLGFQETQYF. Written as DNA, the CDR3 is TGTGCCAGCAGCTTACTGGGGTTTCAAGAGACCCAGTACTTC.

Written as DNA, the CDR3 is TGCAGTGCTAGAAACGGACAGGCCCATCCTAACTATGGCTACACCTTC. The encoded protein is CSARNGQAHPNYGYTF. The V gene is TRBV20-1, the J gene TRBJ1-2; 7 bases line up with TRBD1. J lost 0 bases, V lost 2 bases, and 9 bases had no gene match. From germline, CDR1 is DFQATT and CDR2 SNEGSKA (reference sequence). This CDR3 comprises 16 residues.

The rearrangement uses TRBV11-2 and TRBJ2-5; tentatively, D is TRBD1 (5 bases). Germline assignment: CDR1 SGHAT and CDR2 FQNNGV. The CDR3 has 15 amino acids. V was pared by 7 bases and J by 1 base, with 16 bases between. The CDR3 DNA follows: TGTGCCAGCAATCAGGGCTCCAGTATCCAAGAGACCCAGTACTTC. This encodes CASNQGSSIQETQYF.

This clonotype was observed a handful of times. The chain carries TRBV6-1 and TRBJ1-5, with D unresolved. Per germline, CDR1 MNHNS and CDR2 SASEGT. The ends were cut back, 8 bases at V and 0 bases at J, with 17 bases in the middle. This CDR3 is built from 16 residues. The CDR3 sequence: CASVGDYIYSNQPQHF. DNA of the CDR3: TGTGCCAGCGTGGGTGACTACATCTATAGCAATCAGCCCCAGCATTTT.

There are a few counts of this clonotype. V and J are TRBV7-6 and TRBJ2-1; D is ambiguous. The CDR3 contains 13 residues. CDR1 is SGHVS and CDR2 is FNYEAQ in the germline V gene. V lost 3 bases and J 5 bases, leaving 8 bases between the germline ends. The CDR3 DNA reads TGTGCCAGCAGCTTCATGGTAAACAATGAGCAGTTCTTC. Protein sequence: CASSFMVNNEQFF.

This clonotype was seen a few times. The CDR3 loop is CVGRGTVTCYEQYF. DNA of the CDR3: TGCGTGGGACGGGGGACAGTTACCTGCTACGAGCAGTACTTC. The chain combines TRBV29-1 with TRBJ2-7; maybe TRBD1 (7 bases). The germline gives CDR1 SQVTM, CDR2 ANQGSEA. The CDR3 consists of 14 residues.

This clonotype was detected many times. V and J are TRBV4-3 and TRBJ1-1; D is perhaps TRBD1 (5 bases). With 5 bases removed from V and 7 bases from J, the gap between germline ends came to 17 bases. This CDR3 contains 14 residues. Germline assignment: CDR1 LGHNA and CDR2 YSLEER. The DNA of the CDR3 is TGCGCCAGCAGCTCCGGGGGGGGACGGGGTGAAGCTTTCTTT. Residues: CASSSGGGRGEAFF.

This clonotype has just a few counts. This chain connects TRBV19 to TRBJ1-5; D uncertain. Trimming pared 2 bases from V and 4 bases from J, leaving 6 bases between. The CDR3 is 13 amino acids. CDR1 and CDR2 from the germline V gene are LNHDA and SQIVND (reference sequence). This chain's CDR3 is CASSITTNQPQHF. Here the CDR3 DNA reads TGTGCCAGTAGTATAACAACAAATCAGCCCCAGCATTTT.

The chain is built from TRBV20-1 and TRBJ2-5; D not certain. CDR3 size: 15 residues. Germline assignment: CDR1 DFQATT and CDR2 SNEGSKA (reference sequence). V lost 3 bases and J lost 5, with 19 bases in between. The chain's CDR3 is CSARPTSPFEETQYF. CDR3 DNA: TGCAGTGCTAGGCCCACGTCGCCCTTCGAGGAGACCCAGTACTTC.

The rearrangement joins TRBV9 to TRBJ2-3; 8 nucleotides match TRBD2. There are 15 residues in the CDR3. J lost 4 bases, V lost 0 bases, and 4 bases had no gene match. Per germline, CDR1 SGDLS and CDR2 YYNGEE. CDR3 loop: CASSVAAGEADTQYF. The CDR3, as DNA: TGTGCCAGCAGCGTAGCAGCGGGGGAGGCAGATACGCAGTATTTT.

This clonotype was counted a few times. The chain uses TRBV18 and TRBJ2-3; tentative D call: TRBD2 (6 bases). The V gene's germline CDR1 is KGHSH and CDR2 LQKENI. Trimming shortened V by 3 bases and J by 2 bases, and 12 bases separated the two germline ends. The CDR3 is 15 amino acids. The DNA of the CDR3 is TGTGCCAGCTCACCTATAGCGGCCTCCACAGATACGCAGTATTTT. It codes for CASSPIAASTDTQYF.

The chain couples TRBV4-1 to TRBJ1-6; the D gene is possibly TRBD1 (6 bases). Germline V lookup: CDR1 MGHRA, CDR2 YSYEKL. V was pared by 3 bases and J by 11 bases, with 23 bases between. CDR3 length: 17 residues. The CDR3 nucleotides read TGCGCCAGCAGCCATGGCTTACAGGGTGCAGCTAGAACACCCCTCCACTTT. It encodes CASSHGLQGAARTPLHF.

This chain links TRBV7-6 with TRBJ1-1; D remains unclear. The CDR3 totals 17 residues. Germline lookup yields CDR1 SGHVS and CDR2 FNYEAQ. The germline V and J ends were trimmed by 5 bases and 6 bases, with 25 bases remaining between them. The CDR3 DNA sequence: TGTGCCAGCAGCCGAACCTCCGTGACCCGGGTAAGGGCTGAAGCTTTCTTT. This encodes CASSRTSVTRVRAEAFF.

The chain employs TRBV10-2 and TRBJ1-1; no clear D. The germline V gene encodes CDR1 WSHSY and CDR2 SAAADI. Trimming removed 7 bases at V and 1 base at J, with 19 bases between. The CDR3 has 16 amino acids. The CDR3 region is CASNPGIRVRNTEAFF. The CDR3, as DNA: TGCGCCAGCAACCCCGGTATTAGGGTGCGGAACACTGAAGCTTTCTTT.